This T cell receptor beta chain originates from a study of radiotherapy plus CTLA-4 blockade in lung cancer. Study overall: Disease control was achieved by about 29% of patients, and objective responses by more than 15%.

Germline values: CDR1 SGHVS, CDR2 FQNEAQ. V lost 4 bases, J lost 7 bases, and 16 bases stayed unmatched. The CDR3 is made up of 17 amino acids. This table comes from immunoSEQ multiplex PCR, and its TCRdb copy is limited to in-frame clones, with some not included. The sample includes 90,000 to 100,000 clones, 65% to 80% of them seen just once. Lung cancer patients with chemo-refractory metastatic non-small-cell disease were given focal radiation plus CTLA-4 blockade with ipilimumab. The sequencing used peripheral blood, collected from a patient treated with radiotherapy plus ipilimumab. V usage is TRBV7-8 and J usage is TRBJ2-1, with 7 bases fitting TRBD2. This TCR came from a human donor with non-small cell lung cancer who had a partial response to radiotherapy plus ipilimumab. Some clones in this sample may be carry-over from other donors' samples. In nucleotides, the CDR3 is TGTGCCAGCAGCTCCTCGGGGAGCGGGACGGTGAGGAATGAGCAGTTCTTC. It encodes CASSSSGSGTVRNEQFF.